This passage covers 8 T cell receptor beta chains from one sample sequenced in a study of cytomegalovirus exposure and HLA in healthy donors. Clones were sequenced by immunoSEQ multiplex PCR, and TCRdb holds only the in-frame ones, with some missing. The data show about 220,000 clones, under 95% seen once. The specimen was PBMCs. The receptors come from a young woman in good health and CMV-seronegative.

CDR3 coding DNA: TGTGCCAGCAGCTTTACAGGGGGAAACACCATATATTTT. The encoded protein is CASSFTGGNTIYF. The rearrangement uses TRBV7-2 and TRBJ1-3, with D possibly being TRBD1 (6 bases). This CDR3 has 13 residues. Germline CDR1 and CDR2: SGHTA and FQGNSA. Trimming cost V 3 bases and J 4 bases, with 7 bases left between them.

This rearrangement joins TRBV21-1 to TRBJ2-1; the D segment call TRBD2 is taken from the table without a DNA check. TRBV21-1 is designated a pseudogene. This CDR3 comprises 14 residues. CDR3 sequence: CASSRWGDDNEQFF. The CDR3 region has the DNA TGTGCCAGCAGTCGCTGGGGGGACGACAATGAGCAGTTCTTC.

The gene calls are TRBV28 and TRBJ2-2; the D gene is possibly TRBD2 (6 bases). V lost 11 bases and J lost 2, with 15 bases in between. The CDR3 has 14 amino acids. Germline CDR1 reads MDHEN; CDR2 reads SYDVKM. Here the CDR3 reads CAAVGSGNTGELFF. The DNA of the CDR3 is TGTGCCGCCGTCGGGAGCGGTAACACCGGGGAGCTGTTTTTT.

The gene calls are TRBV10-3 and TRBJ2-1, with D uncertain. The ends were cut back, 3 bases at V and 10 bases at J, with 7 bases in the middle. Germline CDR1 ENHRY, CDR2 SYGVKD. The CDR3 covers 11 residues. CDR3 loop: CAISENMEQFF. DNA of the CDR3: TGTGCCATCAGTGAAAATATGGAGCAGTTCTTC.

V is TRBV27 and J is TRBJ2-5, with 7 positions matching TRBD2. V shed 4 bases, J shed 4 bases, and the junction held 3 bases outside the gene matches. This CDR3 is 13 amino acids long. Germline V gene lookup returns CDR1 MNHEY and CDR2 SMNVEV (reference sequence). The CDR3 DNA sequence: TGTGCCAGCAGTTCGGTAGCGGGAGAGACCCAGTACTTC. Translating gives CASSSVAGETQYF.

The V call is TRBV29-1, the J call TRBJ1-1; D is undetermined. This CDR3 comprises 12 residues. Trimming shortened V by 8 bases and J by 8 bases, and 18 bases separated the two germline ends. Germline V gene sequence: CDR1 SQVTM, CDR2 ANQGSEA. The DNA of the CDR3 is TGCAGCCCCCGCGGGGAGAATCGGGAAGCTTTCTTT. Translation: CSPRGENREAFF.

V and J are TRBV6-1 and TRBJ2-7, with TRBD1 identical over 9 bases. Germline-derived CDR1 and CDR2 are MNHNS and SASEGT. This CDR3 spans 16 amino acids. With 2 bases clipped from V and 5 bases from J, the junction kept 10 bases outside the gene matches. This CDR3 reads CASSEYGDRGGDEQYF. As DNA, the CDR3 is TGTGCCAGCAGTGAATACGGAGACAGGGGGGGAGACGAGCAGTACTTC.

Comment on this clone: This sample also contains other DNA sequences that code for the same CDR3. The V gene is TRBV15, the J gene TRBJ2-3; D call uncertain. Trimming stripped 0 bases from V and 1 base from J, with 5 bases between. Germline V gene lookup returns CDR1 LNHNV and CDR2 YYDKDF (reference sequence). CDR3 length: 14 residues. The CDR3 DNA sequence: TGTGCCACCAGCAGAGATCGAGGCACAGATACGCAGTATTTT. It encodes CATSRDRGTDTQYF.